These 26 T cell receptor beta chains were sequenced from one sample in a study of cytomegalovirus exposure and HLA in healthy donors. Primers included in the PCR were 60 Vbeta and 13 Jbeta primers. Clones were read by immunoSEQ multiplex PCR, and TCRdb kept only the in-frame ones, dropping some. The sample has some 150,000 clones; about 82% are singletons. Specimen: PBMCs. Every receptor here comes from a woman in her 30s in good health and CMV-seropositive.

The genes are TRBV5-1 and TRBJ2-3; D uncertain. This CDR3 comprises 14 residues. V lost 4 bases, J lost 6 bases, and 15 bases lay in between. In germline, CDR1 is SGHRS, CDR2 YFSETQ. CDR3 protein: CASSPQRAIDTQYF. CDR3 bases: TGCGCCAGCAGCCCCCAGCGCGCGATTGATACGCAGTATTTT.

The V and J genes are TRBV23-1 and TRBJ1-1; 9 bases match TRBD1. TRBV23-1 is noted as an ORF with a role that remains uncertain. V was clipped by 3 bases and J by 4 bases; unmatched bases: 0. This CDR3 has 13 residues. The CDR3 spells CASSQTGGTEAFF. The CDR3 DNA follows: TGCGCCAGCAGTCAGACAGGGGGCACTGAAGCTTTCTTT.

This chain links TRBV15 with TRBJ2-6; unclear D gene. The V gene lost 2 bases and the J gene lost 4 bases, with 6 bases spanning the gap. Germline lookup yields CDR1 LNHNV and CDR2 YYDKDF (reference sequence). The CDR3 covers 14 residues. The DNA of the CDR3 is TGTGCCACCAGCAGACAATCCGGGGCCAACGTCCTGACTTTC. Its protein is CATSRQSGANVLTF.

The CDR3 region is CASSPKSSFQGAFTEAFF. In nucleotides, the CDR3 is TGTGCCAGCAGCCCTAAATCGTCCTTTCAGGGGGCTTTCACTGAAGCTTTCTTT. This chain uses TRBV7-3 with TRBJ1-1, with TRBD1 identical over 8 bases. Germline lookup yields CDR1 SGHTA and CDR2 FQGTGA. The CDR3 sequence is 18 residues long. Unmatched junction bases numbered 18, after V lost 5 bases and J lost 4 bases.

This chain joins TRBV28 and TRBJ2-4; 8 bases match TRBD1. CDR1 is MDHEN and CDR2 is SYDVKM in the germline V gene. V shed 6 bases, J shed 4 bases, and the junction held 5 bases outside the gene matches. This CDR3 spans 14 amino acids. CDR3 nucleotide sequence: TGTGCCAGCAGCCGCGGGACAGGAAAAAACATTCAGTACTTC. As protein: CASSRGTGKNIQYF.

This clone was counted only a few times. The chain uses TRBV5-1 and TRBJ2-7; no reliable D call. This CDR3 is 14 amino acids long. Germline lookup yields CDR1 SGHRS and CDR2 YFSETQ. With 0 bases removed from V and 1 base from J, the gap between germline ends came to 8 bases. The CDR3 region is CASSLGQVSYEQYF. CDR3 nucleotides: TGCGCCAGCAGCTTGGGGCAGGTTTCCTACGAGCAGTACTTC. The complete variable domain, with remaining parts taken from reference TRBV5-1 and TRBJ2-7, reads KAGVTQTPRYLIKTRGQQVTLSCSPISGHRSVSWYQQTPGQGLQFLFEYFSETQRNKGNFPGRFSGRQFSNSRSEMNVSTLELGDSALYLCASSLGQVSYEQYFGPGTRLTVT.

With respect to this clone: One end of the junction is discordant with germline, which a read error may explain. The chain is built from TRBV7-8 and TRBJ2-7, with TRBD2 matching over 9 bases. The germline CDR1 and CDR2 sequences are SGHVS and FQNEAQ. The CDR3 covers 12 residues. This CDR3 reads CASSPAGGQGRF. The CDR3, as DNA: TGTGCCAGCAGCCCCGCGGGGGGGCAGGGGCGCTTC.

The rearrangement uses TRBV20-1 and TRBJ1-1, with D unclear. Trimming took off 5 bases at V and 7 bases at J, with 11 bases between the two ends. In germline, CDR1 is DFQATT, CDR2 SNEGSKA (reference sequence). The CDR3 consists of 11 residues. The chain's CDR3 is CSAFRLNEAFF. In DNA, the CDR3 is TGCAGTGCTTTCAGACTTAATGAAGCTTTCTTT.

This sequence joins TRBV7-2 and TRBJ1-1, with TRBD1 as a possible D gene (6 bases). This CDR3 region has 17 residues. Germline-derived CDR1 and CDR2 are SGHTA and FQGNSA. Trimming shortened V by 3 bases and J by 5 bases, and 22 bases separated the two germline ends. CDR3 amino acids: CASSFQRKGGVGTEAFF. The CDR3 DNA follows: TGTGCCAGCAGCTTTCAAAGAAAAGGGGGGGTAGGAACTGAAGCTTTCTTT.

This clone showed up just a few times. V usage is TRBV7-9 and J usage is TRBJ1-1; no clear D gene. The V and J ends lost 2 bases and 9 bases respectively, with 10 bases between them. Germline CDR1 and CDR2: SEHNR and FQNEAQ (reference sequence). The CDR3 is 12 residues long. CDR3 region: CASSLREPQAFF. The CDR3 DNA sequence: TGTGCCAGCAGCTTAAGGGAGCCGCAAGCTTTCTTT.

This chain connects TRBV30 to TRBJ1-6, with TRBD1 matching 7 bases. The CDR3 covers 17 residues. The V and J ends lost 2 bases and 7 bases, in that order; junction bases with no gene match: 14. Germline V gives CDR1 GTSNPN, CDR2 SVGIG (reference sequence). CDR3 sequence (DNA): TGTGCCTGGAGTATACCCGGGACAGCAAGAACCAATTCACCCCTCCACTTT. As protein: CAWSIPGTARTNSPLHF.

V and J are TRBV11-3 and TRBJ2-7, with TRBD1 identical over 12 bases. Germline CDR1 and CDR2: SGHNT and YENEEA. This CDR3 is built from 17 residues. The ends lost 5 bases at V and 5 bases at J; junction bases unmatched: 13. CDR3 bases: TGTGCCAGCAGCGGTAAGGGTAAGGGACAGGGGGCGAACGAGCAGTACTTC. It translates to CASSGKGKGQGANEQYF.

The rearrangement uses TRBV28 and TRBJ2-5, with D uncertain. V was pared by 3 bases and J by 2 bases, with 10 bases between. The germline gives CDR1 MDHEN, CDR2 SYDVKM. The CDR3 contains 14 residues. The CDR3 sequence: CASSFVDKQETQYF. Written as DNA, the CDR3 is TGTGCCAGCAGTTTTGTAGACAAGCAAGAGACCCAGTACTTC. The full variable domain, rest sourced from reference TRBV28 and TRBJ2-5, is DVKVTQSSRYLVKRTGEKVFLECVQDMDHENMFWYRQDPGLGLRLIYFSYDVKMKEKGDIPEGYSVSREKKERFSLILESASTNQTSMYLCASSFVDKQETQYFGPGTRLLVL.

The genes are TRBV9 and TRBJ2-5; 7 bases align to TRBD2. The J segment lost 4 bases and the V segment lost 3 bases, leaving 15 bases of the junction unmatched. This CDR3 has 17 residues. Germline V gene sequence: CDR1 SGDLS, CDR2 YYNGEE. The CDR3 here is CASSGIVLANGVETQYF. The CDR3 DNA sequence: TGTGCCAGCAGCGGGATTGTACTAGCGAATGGAGTAGAGACCCAGTACTTC.

This chain uses TRBV18 with TRBJ2-1, with D tentatively TRBD2 (5 bases). The V gene lost 2 bases and the J gene lost 5 bases, with 7 bases spanning the gap. Germline lookup yields CDR1 KGHSH and CDR2 LQKENI. This CDR3 is built from 13 residues. The CDR3 DNA reads as TGTGCCAGCTCACCATCGACTAACAATGAGCAGTTCTTC. Translating it yields CASSPSTNNEQFF.

V gene TRBV29-1 combines with J gene TRBJ1-2, with D possibly being TRBD1 (5 bases). V was clipped by 2 bases and J by 1 base, with 8 bases between them. Germline V gene sequence: CDR1 SQVTM, CDR2 ANQGSEA. This CDR3 has 13 residues. CDR3 residues: CSVEQGNNYGYTF. The DNA of the CDR3 is TGCAGCGTTGAACAGGGTAATAACTATGGCTACACCTTC.

V is TRBV7-3 and J is TRBJ2-3; TRBD2 agrees at 9 bases. The V and J ends lost 1 base and 1 base, in that order; junction bases with no gene match: 9. Germline values: CDR1 SGHTA, CDR2 FQGTGA. The CDR3 contains 18 residues. CDR3 in DNA: TGTGCCAGCAGCTTAAGCTGGCGGGGGGGCTGGGGCACAGATACGCAGTATTTT. It translates to CASSLSWRGGWGTDTQYF.

This clone was counted between two and nine times. The chain combines TRBV6-6 with TRBJ2-2; 8 bases map to TRBD2. The V segment lost 7 bases and the J segment 10 bases; nucleotides outside the gene matches: 8. CDR1 is MNHNY and CDR2 is SVGAGI in the germline V gene (reference sequence). The CDR3 runs 13 residues. The CDR3 nucleotides are TGTGCCAGCACCTTATACGGGGGGGTGGAGCTGTTTTTT. It is translated as CASTLYGGVELFF.

V and J are TRBV5-1 and TRBJ1-4; D might be TRBD1 (6 bases). Germline V lookup: CDR1 SGHRS, CDR2 YFSETQ. The CDR3 spans 14 residues. The V end lost 4 bases, the J end lost 7 bases, and 14 bases lay between the germline ends. In DNA, the CDR3 is TGCGCCAGCAGCCCACAGGGACGAGGTGAAAAACTGTTTTTT. Its protein is CASSPQGRGEKLFF.

The V gene is TRBV11-2, the J gene TRBJ2-5, with D possibly matching TRBD1 (6 bases). Trimming stripped 4 bases from V and 5 bases from J, with 23 bases between. This CDR3 has 17 amino acids. The germline CDR1 and CDR2 sequences are SGHAT and FQNNGV. The CDR3 here is CASSSMNRDMWRETQYF. The CDR3 nucleotides are TGTGCCAGCAGCTCGATGAACCGGGACATGTGGAGGGAGACCCAGTACTTC. The full variable domain, completed using reference TRBV11-2 and TRBJ2-5, is EAGVAQSPRYKIIEKRQSVAFWCNPISGHATLYWYQQILGQGPKLLIQFQNNGVVDDSQLPKDRFSAERLKGVDSTLKIQPAKLEDSAVYLCASSSMNRDMWRETQYFGPGTRLLVL.

Here the CDR3 DNA reads TGTGCCAGCAGTCTCAGGGCCCTAGGTGAAAAACTGTTTTTT. Residues: CASSLRALGEKLFF. The chain combines TRBV11-2 with TRBJ1-4, with D perhaps TRBD1 (5 bases). This CDR3 region has 14 residues. From germline, CDR1 is SGHAT and CDR2 FQNNGV. Between the trimmed V and J ends, which lost 6 bases and 7 bases, there was a span of 15 bases.

J is TRBJ1-5 and V is TRBV2, with 7 bases lining up with TRBD1. Germline-derived CDR1 and CDR2 are SNHLY and FYNNEI. After removal of 8 bases from V and 2 bases from J, the junction contained 12 bases not matched to a gene. The CDR3 is 16 amino acids. In nucleotides, the CDR3 is TGTGCCAGCCACGGAGGGCGACAGGGAGGCAATCAGCCCCAGCATTTT. Residues: CASHGGRQGGNQPQHF.

The gene calls are TRBV7-8 and TRBJ1-5, with TRBD1 identical over 11 bases. The CDR3 length is 15 residues. Germline values: CDR1 SGHVS, CDR2 FQNEAQ. V shed 1 base, J shed 7 bases, and the junction held 3 bases outside the gene matches. The CDR3 DNA reads TGTGCCAGCAGCTTAGGGGGACAGGGGGTACAGCCCCAGCATTTT. Amino acids: CASSLGGQGVQPQHF.

V usage is TRBV5-6 and J usage is TRBJ2-2; 9 nucleotides align to TRBD1. The trim removed 2 bases at V and 6 bases at J, leaving 2 bases unmatched. Germline CDR1 SGHDT, CDR2 YYEEEE. The CDR3 covers 14 residues. CDR3 amino acids: CASSLGTGSGELFF. As DNA, the CDR3 is TGTGCCAGCAGCTTAGGGACAGGGTCCGGGGAGCTGTTTTTT.

The chain uses TRBV9 and TRBJ2-1; 10 nucleotides align to TRBD2. The germline V gene encodes CDR1 SGDLS and CDR2 YYNGEE. The CDR3 consists of 15 residues. V lost 5 bases to trimming and J lost 8 bases; unmatched junction nucleotides: 10. The CDR3 DNA reads TGTGCCAGCAGTCTCACTAGCGGGGCCTGGTATGAGCAGTTCTTC. Translating it yields CASSLTSGAWYEQFF.

The CDR3 loop is CASSLVGQTYEKLFF. CDR3 coding DNA: TGTGCCAGCAGCTTAGTGGGACAGACCTATGAAAAACTGTTTTTT. V gene TRBV11-2 combines with J gene TRBJ1-4, with TRBD1 matching 7 bases. Trimming took 1 base from V and 6 from J; bases not matched to a gene: 5. Germline V gives CDR1 SGHAT, CDR2 FQNNGV. The CDR3 spans 15 residues.